This is a list of T cell receptor beta chains from one sample in a study of chemoradiotherapy in HPV16-positive cancers. Sequenced by immunoSEQ multiplex PCR; TCRdb stores in-frame clones only, minus some. In the table there are several thousand clones, over 70% of which are singletons. The specimen comprised tumor tissue, sampled from a patient who underwent chemoradiotherapy. All receptors derive from a human donor with HPV-associated anogenital cancer. Each CDR3 is given with its conserved first and last residue. A D gene is named only where the DNA matches it firmly. A clone size is listed for some rows: how often the clone was seen (once, few, many), or a class if it is expanded.

V	D	size	J	DNA	CDR3
TRBV5-1	TRBD2	few	TRBJ2-2	TGCGCCAGCAGCTTGGCCGGGGGGTTGGACACCGGGGAGCTGTTTTTT	CASSLAGGLDTGELFF
TRBV6-5	-	-	TRBJ1-2	TGTGCCAGCAGTTTCGGGGGGGGCTACACCTTC	CASSFGGGYTF
TRBV6-4	TRBD2	few	TRBJ2-3	TGTGCCAGCAGTCTAACTAGCGGGGGAAGCACAGATACGCAGTATTTT	CASSLTSGGSTDTQYF
TRBV7-9	-	-	TRBJ1-1	TGTGCCAGCAGCAAACAGGAGAACACTGAAGCTTTCTTT	CASSKQENTEAFF
TRBV7-9	-	-	TRBJ2-7	TGTGCCAGCAGCTTTCTTGGCGGATGGTACTACGAGCAGTACTTC	CASSFLGGWYYEQYF
TRBV7-9	-	-	TRBJ1-1	TGTGCCAGCAGCCCGATCGCAGACGGAGGTGAAGCTTTCTTT	CASSPIADGGEAFF
TRBV7-6	-	once	TRBJ1-5	TGTGCCAGCAGCAAGGGGGTCTATAGCAATCAGCCCCAGCATTTT	CASSKGVYSNQPQHF
TRBV29-1	-	-	TRBJ1-6	TGCAGCGTATCAACAGGGTCGTATAATTCACCCCTCCACTTT	CSVSTGSYNSPLHF
TRBV6-1	-	-	TRBJ1-1	TGTGCCAGCAGTCGACGGGGGCAGACCTACACTGAAGCTTTCTTT	CASSRRGQTYTEAFF
TRBV28	-	-	TRBJ1-5	TGTGCCAGCGATCGGGGCAACCTTAATAGCAATCAGCCCCAGCATTTT	CASDRGNLNSNQPQHF
TRBV2	-	-	TRBJ2-2	TGTGCCAGCAGTGATCTGGGGGGCAGGAACACCGGGGAGCTGTTTTTT	CASSDLGGRNTGELFF
TRBV2	TRBD2	-	TRBJ2-3	TGTGCCAGCAGGGAACACCTAGCGGGAGGGCCAGATACGCAGTATTTT	CASREHLAGGPDTQYF
TRBV30	TRBD2	-	TRBJ2-1	TGTGCCTGGAGTCCGACTAGCGGGGGGGCGAATCAGTTCTTC	CAWSPTSGGANQFF
TRBV11-3	TRBD2	-	TRBJ2-1	TGTGCCAGCAGCTTAGGTATCGGGGGGTGGTACAATGAGCAGTTCTTC	CASSLGIGGWYNEQFF
TRBV7-2	-	-	TRBJ2-5	TGTGCCAGCAGCCATGGGCAGGACCAAGAGACCCAGTACTTC	CASSHGQDQETQYF
TRBV5-1	TRBD1	-	TRBJ2-5	TGCGCCAGCAGCTTGGCCCCCGGGACAGGGTTGACACAAGAGACCCAGTACTTC	CASSLAPGTGLTQETQYF
TRBV18	-	-	TRBJ1-2	TGTGCCAGCTCACCACCGGCAGGGACCAACTATGGCTACACCTTC	CASSPPAGTNYGYTF
TRBV6-1	-	-	TRBJ2-3	TGTGCCAGCAGTGACCGATCGAGCACAGATACGCAGTATTTT	CASSDRSSTDTQYF
TRBV7-9	TRBD2	few	TRBJ2-5	TGTGCCAGCAGCTTCCGTCGCCTTCTAGCGGACAAAGAGACCCAGTACTTC	CASSFRRLLADKETQYF
TRBV28	-	-	TRBJ2-5	TGTGCCAGCAACGGGGCGGAACCACCCGCCCAGTACTTC	CASNGAEPPAQYF
TRBV2	TRBD1	-	TRBJ1-5	TGTGCCAGCACTGACAGGGGTAGCAATCAGCCCCAGCATTTT	CASTDRGSNQPQHF
TRBV2	-	-	TRBJ1-5	TGTGCCAGCACAGGAGGGGAGGCTAATCAGCCCCAGCATTTT	CASTGGEANQPQHF
TRBV25-1	-	few	TRBJ1-2	TGTGCCAGCAGTGTGGCCCGAAACTATGGCTACACCTTC	CASSVARNYGYTF
TRBV6-1	-	-	TRBJ2-7	TGTGCCAGCAGGGCTATAGGCGAGCAGTACTTC	CASRAIGEQYF
TRBV11-1	-	-	TRBJ2-5	TGTGCCAGCAGCACTAATCGAGGGGAGACCCAGTACTTC	CASSTNRGETQYF
TRBV19	-	-	TRBJ1-2	TGTGCCAGTAGTTCCCGGGACTCCCTGTATGGCTACACCTTC	CASSSRDSLYGYTF
TRBV10-3	TRBD1	-	TRBJ2-2	TGTGCCATCAGTGCTGACAGGGGAACGGGTCGCGGGGAGCTGTTTTTT	CAISADRGTGRGELFF
TRBV7-9	-	-	TRBJ1-3	TGTGCCAGCAGCTTAGTACAGGCACGCGGAGGAAACACCATATATTTT	CASSLVQARGGNTIYF
TRBV29-1	-	-	TRBJ1-5	TGCAGCGTTGGAGACAGACTTAGCAATCAGCCCCAGCATTTT	CSVGDRLSNQPQHF
TRBV4-3	-	-	TRBJ2-1	TGCGCCAGCAGCCAACGGGTAAACTACAATGAGCAGTTCTTC	CASSQRVNYNEQFF
TRBV28	-	-	TRBJ2-2	TGTGCCAGCAGTTTCGGGAGGAACACCGGGGAGCTGTTTTTT	CASSFGRNTGELFF